This record concerns one T cell receptor beta chain sequence. What this receptor recognizes is not known. Nothing much larger sits one base from this clone, and base qualities are not available. Libraries were made using the immunoSEQ multiplex PCR assay. For the multiplex PCR, a mixture combining 60 forward primers for TCR Vbeta segments and 13 reverse primers for TCR Jbeta segments was used. The CDR3 region of rearranged TCR beta genes was amplified from genomic DNA with a multiplex PCR assay. The amplified TCR beta libraries were sequenced on the Illumina HiSeq System as 87-base-pair reads. The authors processed their data as follows. A later analysis tallied around 82 million unique TCR beta chains across the 666 repertoires, and 10 million to 11 million of those chains were shared by two or more donors. Raw reads were error-corrected and collapsed into unique sequences with a nearest-neighbor algorithm that merged closely related sequences to remove PCR and sequencing errors. V, D and J gene segments were assigned by aligning CDR3 sequences to IMGT reference sequences. For a sequence to be retained, at least a six-nucleotide match to both a V gene segment and a J gene segment was required. Rearrangements were called productive when the CDR3 lacked stop codons and stayed in frame with V and J; all others were non-productive. CDR3 was defined by IMGT convention, running from the second conserved V-encoded cysteine to the conserved J-encoded phenylalanine. The earlier analysis of about 590 of the donors excluded sequences that lacked an unambiguous match to a single V gene segment. An earlier analysis of a few hundred of the donors called V segments functional above 56.7% productive rearrangements and segregating when the between-donor standard deviation exceeded 5%. A statistical classification framework was built for diagnosing cytomegalovirus status from the catalog of TCR beta chain sequences. A later analysis assigned V and J genes by comparing TCR nucleotide sequences with IMGT/GENE-DB human TR gene sequences. A later analysis assigned CDR3 sequences and most-parsimonious VDJ recombination scenarios with the TCRdist pipeline. In a later analysis, each TCR beta chain was defined by its CDR3 amino acid sequence together with its V-gene family, and reads without a unique V-gene family were excluded. A later analysis removed roughly 590 highly shared, low-generation-probability nucleotide sequences to deal with suspected cross-contamination and a sequencing artifact. In a later analysis, a clonal expansion index was calculated for each public chain from normalized within-repertoire ranks of inferred template counts. In a later analysis, generation probabilities were computed using a VDJ recombination model fitted to out-of-frame rearrangements, and the results were checked against IGoR. In a later analysis, TCR-TCR, TCR-HLA and TCR-CMV co-occurrence was scored with hypergeometric tests, and a repertoire-size bias correction was applied to TCR pairs. To estimate false discovery rates, a later analysis permuted the HLA or CMV assignments 20 times. In a later analysis, co-occurring TCRs were grouped using DBSCAN, and TCRdist sequence similarity was added for clustering within HLA-allele-positive subsets. Repertoires with fewer than 30,000 or more than 120,000 public chains were left out of co-occurrence clustering, as were a handful of repertoires with anomalous nucleotide sharing. Sourced from immuneACCESS, this table was stored by TCRdb with only in-frame sequences that have V and J called. A share of the clones is absent; for the studies checked, an unresolved V gene accounts for under half, and the remainder has no known explanation. V, J and clone size derive from that table, while D and trimming were established from the DNA sequence. The table for this sample lists 150,000 to 200,000 clones; 81% of them were counted only once. Together, the top ten hold around 4% of the sample.

There are 15 amino acids in the CDR3, from cysteine to phenylalanine inclusive. Here the CDR3 DNA is all that survives: 45 bases in frame from base 1. Ends trimmed: V by 5 bases, J by 6 bases; bases unmatched to a gene: 10. The germline V gene provides CDR1 SGDLS and CDR2 YYNGEE. The sample is drawn from a study of cytomegalovirus exposure and HLA in healthy donors (dated by TCRdb to 2017 to 2019). Regarding the research as a whole: An earlier analysis of some 550 of the donors reported 250 to 300 Gb of sequence data and some 100 million unique TCR beta sequences from 150 million to 200 million T cells. The study profiled the T cell repertoires of hundreds of subjects by immunosequencing and related them to cytomegalovirus serostatus. Among roughly 400 genotyped donors of the cohort, an average of approximately 250,000 unique TCR beta nucleotide sequences were sequenced per donor, 15% to 20% of them non-productive. The study was designed to test whether signatures of past pathogen exposure could be identified by cataloging public T cell receptors. An early release that covered roughly 600 HLA-typed donors contained approximately 300 gigabases of sequencing data and 85 million to 100 million unique TCR sequences. HLA typing covered class I and class II loci at four-digit resolution. Roughly 5 DR-DQ haplotypes were handled as single units for association and clustering, since linkage in the cohort was strong. Of the roughly 400 genotyped donors, roughly 76% were placed in the genetic ancestry cluster associated with self-reported Caucasian donors. A later genetic analysis used genome-wide SNP genotypes for 398 of the 666 donors, treating that subset as a discovery cohort. Donor age, sex, ethnicity and CMV serostatus were compiled alongside the repertoire data. A separate validation cohort of over a hundred different subjects was used in addition to the roughly 700-subject first cohort. To study patterns of TCR occurrence, a later analysis re-analyzed previously published TCR beta repertoires from 500 to 850 donors and added high-resolution HLA genotyping. High-throughput TCR immunosequencing, statistical association of individual TCRs with disease status, and machine learning were combined to predict cytomegalovirus infection status. Every repertoire in the discovery cohort had been generated on one and the same sequencing platform. In an earlier analysis of more than 550 of the donors, high-throughput TCR beta sequencing was used to judge whether each TCR beta V gene segment behaved as functional or pseudogenic. In the later analysis, no new phenotypic data were used to find candidate immune exposures; instead, reliance was placed on TCR beta sequences and their occurrence across donors. The number of typed donors differed by locus: about 620-640 for A, B, C, DRB1 and DQB1; approximately 520 for DQA1; over 600 for DPA1; and some 470 for DPB1. What the study reported, not specific to this receptor: Most TCR sequences were observed very rarely across donors, whereas some public TCRs were present in many individuals. A cluster of highly shared sequence variants was judged likely to be a technical artifact of the sequencing pipeline. Because HLA typing was unavailable for some donors at each locus, only the typed subset was used in association tests. V-gene and J-gene trimming of TCR beta chains was associated with a missense DCLRE1C variant in a later genetic analysis, and the association was replicated in an independent cohort. In a later analysis, several top co-occurrence clusters were reported to appear linked to parvovirus B19, influenza, CMV and Epstein-Barr virus. The study listed 164 TCR beta chains as associated with cytomegalovirus. When HLA alleles, especially DR and DQ, strongly co-occurred, attributing TCR associations to individual alleles was difficult. According to a later analysis, most CMV-associated TCR beta chains appeared to be HLA-restricted, and the HLA associations seemed to be driven largely by CMV exposure. Sequencing depth was assumed to be roughly uniform across donors in the presence/absence analyses, though that assumption may not hold. A later genetic analysis reported fewer N-insertions in productive TCRs among donors in an Asian-associated ancestry cluster than the approximately 700-donor mean. This cohort had only TCR beta chains sequenced, and the lack of alpha or paired-chain data limited which features could be detected. Cytomegalovirus status was reported to be diagnosed by the classifier with high specificity and sensitivity in both the original and validation cohorts. Linkage disequilibrium might explain the correlated functional status among segregating V segments, but an unknown experimental factor could not be ruled out. In a later analysis, TCR association rates were found to vary across HLA loci, with the most associated TCRs seen for DRB1 alleles and the fewest for HLA-C alleles. An earlier analysis of 587 of the donors showed that most TCR beta V segments appeared in productive rearrangements either about 87% or about 30% of the time, which broadly matched IMGT annotations. The 87-base-pair reads could not distinguish some IMGT-functional V segments, including TRBV6-2 and TRBV6-3, so those segments were excluded. A later analysis associated roughly 17,000 TCR beta sequences with specific HLA alleles at a false discovery rate of 0.05. A few of the identified cytomegalovirus-associated TCR beta chains were confirmed in vitro to be specific for cytomegalovirus antigens. Immune exposure information for the cohort was limited to CMV serostatus. A later analysis found that HLA-associated TCR beta chains were more clonally expanded and had lower generation probabilities than equally common non-associated chains. The authors suggested that the approach could potentially be generalized to other disease states and immunological phenotypes. A further reported finding was that TCR beta sequences accurately predicted the HLA-A and HLA-B alleles for most subjects in the first cohort. Because counts were too low, about 18 rarely observed V segments, including chromosome 9 orphons, were excluded from the earlier analysis of around 640 of the donors.

In total, approximately 690 healthy bone marrow donors made up the cohort. At the time of sampling, all cohort members were nominally healthy, though unrecorded immune exposures were likely present. The donor tested CMV seronegative, placing the donor among the 350 or so seronegative members of the cohort. Every donor gave a peripheral blood sample, and the peripheral blood mononuclear cells from that sample were used for TCR beta sequencing. The Qiagen DNeasy Blood Extraction Kit was used to extract genomic DNA from the blood cell samples. The clonotype comes from a man aged 45-60 years in good health and CMV-seronegative. Input material: PBMCs. Recombination connected TRBV9 to TRBJ2-1; 8 central bases correspond to TRBD1. The DNA is TGTGCCAGCAGTGTACGACAGGGGTACGGCAATGAGCAGTTCTTC. This encodes CASSVRQGYGNEQFF.